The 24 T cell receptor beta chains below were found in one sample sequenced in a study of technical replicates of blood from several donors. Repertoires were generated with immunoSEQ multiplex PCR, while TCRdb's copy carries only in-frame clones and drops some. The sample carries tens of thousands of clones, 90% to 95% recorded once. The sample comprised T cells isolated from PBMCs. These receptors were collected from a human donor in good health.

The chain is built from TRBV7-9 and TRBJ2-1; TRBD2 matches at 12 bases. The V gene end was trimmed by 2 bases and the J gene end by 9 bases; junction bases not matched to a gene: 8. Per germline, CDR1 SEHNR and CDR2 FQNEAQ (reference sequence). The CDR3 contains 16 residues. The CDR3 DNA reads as TGTGCCAGCAGCTTATTCCTAGCGGGAGGGTCAGGTGAGCAGTTCTTC. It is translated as CASSLFLAGGSGEQFF.

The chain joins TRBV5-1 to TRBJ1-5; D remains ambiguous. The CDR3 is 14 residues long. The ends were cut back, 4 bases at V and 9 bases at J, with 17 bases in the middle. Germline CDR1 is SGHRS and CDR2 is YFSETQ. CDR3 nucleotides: TGCGCCAGCAGCCACGCGCGGTCCGTTCGGCCCCAGCATTTT. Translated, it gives CASSHARSVRPQHF.

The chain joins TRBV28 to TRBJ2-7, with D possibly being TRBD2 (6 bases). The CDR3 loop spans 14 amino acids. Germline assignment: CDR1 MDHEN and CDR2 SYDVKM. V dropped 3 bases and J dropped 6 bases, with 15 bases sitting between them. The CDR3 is CASSFPGVTGEQYF. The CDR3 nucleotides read TGTGCCAGCAGTTTCCCGGGAGTGACGGGCGAGCAGTACTTC.

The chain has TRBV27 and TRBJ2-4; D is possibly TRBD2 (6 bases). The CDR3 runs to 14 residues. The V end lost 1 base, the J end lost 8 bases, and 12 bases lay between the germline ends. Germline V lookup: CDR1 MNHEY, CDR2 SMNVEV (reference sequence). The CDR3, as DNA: TGTGCCAGCAGTTTATACGCGGGATTCTACATTCAGTACTTC. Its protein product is CASSLYAGFYIQYF.

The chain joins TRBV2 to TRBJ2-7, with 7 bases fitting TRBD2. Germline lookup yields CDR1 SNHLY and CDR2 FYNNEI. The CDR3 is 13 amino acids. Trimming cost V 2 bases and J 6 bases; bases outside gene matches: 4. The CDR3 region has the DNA TGTGCCAGCAGTGAATTGCGGGGGTTCGAGCAGTACTTC. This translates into CASSELRGFEQYF.

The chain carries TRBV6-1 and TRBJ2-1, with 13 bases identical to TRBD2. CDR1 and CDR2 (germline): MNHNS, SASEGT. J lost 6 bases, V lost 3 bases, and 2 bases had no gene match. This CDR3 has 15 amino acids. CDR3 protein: CASSEGTSGANEQFF. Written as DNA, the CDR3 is TGTGCCAGCAGTGAGGGGACTAGCGGGGCCAATGAGCAGTTCTTC.

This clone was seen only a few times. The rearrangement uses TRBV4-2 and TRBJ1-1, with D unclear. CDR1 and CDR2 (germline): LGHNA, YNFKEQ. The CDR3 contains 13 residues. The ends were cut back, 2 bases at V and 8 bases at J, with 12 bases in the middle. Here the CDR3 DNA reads TGTGCCAGCAGCCAAACCCACGGAGAAGAAGCTTTCTTT. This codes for CASSQTHGEEAFF.

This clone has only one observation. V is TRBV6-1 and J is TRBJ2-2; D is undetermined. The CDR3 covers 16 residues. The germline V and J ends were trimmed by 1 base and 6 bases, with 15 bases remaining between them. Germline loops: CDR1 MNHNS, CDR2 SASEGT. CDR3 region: CASSEENPRLPGELFF. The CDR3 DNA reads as TGTGCCAGCAGTGAAGAAAACCCCAGGCTGCCCGGGGAGCTGTTTTTT.

CDR3 sequence (DNA): TGTGCCAATCGGGGGGAGACAGAGACCCAGTACTTC. This encodes CANRGETETQYF. V and J are TRBV7-9 and TRBJ2-5, with 7 bases identical to TRBD2. The CDR3 is made up of 12 amino acids. Germline V gene lookup returns CDR1 SEHNR and CDR2 FQNEAQ (reference sequence). V was clipped by 10 bases and J by 4 bases; unmatched bases: 6.

In DNA form, the CDR3 reads TGTGCCAGCAGCGCACAGGGGGGTGATCAGCCCCAGCATTTT. It yields the protein CASSAQGGDQPQHF. The chain is built from TRBV9 and TRBJ1-5, with TRBD1 matching 8 bases. V lost 3 bases and J lost 5; bases outside the gene matches: 4. CDR1 is SGDLS and CDR2 is YYNGEE in the germline V gene. The length of the CDR3 is 14 residues.

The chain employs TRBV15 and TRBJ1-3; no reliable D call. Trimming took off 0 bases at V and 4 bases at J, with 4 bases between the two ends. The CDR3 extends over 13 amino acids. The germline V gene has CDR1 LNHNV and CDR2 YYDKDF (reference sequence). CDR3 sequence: CATSRDRGNTIYF. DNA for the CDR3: TGTGCCACCAGCAGAGATCGGGGAAACACCATATATTTT.

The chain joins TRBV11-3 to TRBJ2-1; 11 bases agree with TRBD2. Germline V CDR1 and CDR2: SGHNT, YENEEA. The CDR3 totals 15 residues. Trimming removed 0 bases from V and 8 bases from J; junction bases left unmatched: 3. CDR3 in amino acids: CASSLDSGRGDEQFF. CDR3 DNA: TGTGCCAGCAGCTTAGATAGCGGGAGGGGGGATGAGCAGTTCTTC.

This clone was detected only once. CDR3 sequence reads: CASRDHSNYGYTF. As DNA, the CDR3 is TGTGCCAGCAGGGATCACAGTAACTATGGCTACACCTTC. The rearrangement links TRBV7-2 to TRBJ1-2, with D uncertain. With 6 bases removed from V and 1 base from J, the gap between germline ends came to 9 bases. Germline lookup yields CDR1 SGHTA and CDR2 FQGNSA. The CDR3 covers 13 residues.

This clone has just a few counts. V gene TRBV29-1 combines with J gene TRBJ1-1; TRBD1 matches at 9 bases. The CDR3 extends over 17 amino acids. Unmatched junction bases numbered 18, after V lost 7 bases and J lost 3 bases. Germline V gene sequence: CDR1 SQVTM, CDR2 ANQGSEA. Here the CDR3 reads CSAGSLPGQGLYTEAFF. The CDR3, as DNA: TGCAGCGCCGGGAGCCTGCCGGGACAGGGACTTTACACTGAAGCTTTCTTT.

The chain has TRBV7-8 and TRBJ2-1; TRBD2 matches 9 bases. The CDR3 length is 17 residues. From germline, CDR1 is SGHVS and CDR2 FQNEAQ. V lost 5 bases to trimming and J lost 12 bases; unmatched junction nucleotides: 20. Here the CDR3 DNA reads TGTGCCAGCAGCCACGACATAGCGGGAGTGAGGGGTGGGGGGCAGTTCTTC. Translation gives CASSHDIAGVRGGGQFF.

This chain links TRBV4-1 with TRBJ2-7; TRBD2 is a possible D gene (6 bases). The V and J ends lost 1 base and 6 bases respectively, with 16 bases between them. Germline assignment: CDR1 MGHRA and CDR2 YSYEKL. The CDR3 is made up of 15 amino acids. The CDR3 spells CASSQGYAGIGEQYF. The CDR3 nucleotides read TGCGCCAGCAGCCAAGGCTACGCGGGAATAGGCGAGCAGTACTTC.

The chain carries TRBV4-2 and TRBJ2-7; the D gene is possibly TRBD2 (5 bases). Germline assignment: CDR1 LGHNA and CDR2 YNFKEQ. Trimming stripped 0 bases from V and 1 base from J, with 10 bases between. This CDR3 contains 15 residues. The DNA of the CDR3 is TGTGCCAGCAGCCAAGAAACCGGGGTGTCCTACGAGCAGTACTTC. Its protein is CASSQETGVSYEQYF.

The CDR3 nucleotides are TGTGCCAGCAGCCCACAATGGGAGCTGTTTTTT. This translates into CASSPQWELFF. This sequence joins TRBV7-9 and TRBJ2-2; D is undetermined. Germline-derived CDR1 and CDR2 are SEHNR and FQNEAQ (reference sequence). V was pared by 5 bases and J by 9 bases, with 7 bases between. This CDR3 region has 11 residues.

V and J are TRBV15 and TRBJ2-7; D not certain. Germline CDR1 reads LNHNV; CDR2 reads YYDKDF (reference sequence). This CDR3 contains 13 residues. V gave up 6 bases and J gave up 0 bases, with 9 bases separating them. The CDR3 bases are TGTGCCACCAGGGGCAGTAACTCCTACGAGCAGTACTTC. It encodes CATRGSNSYEQYF.

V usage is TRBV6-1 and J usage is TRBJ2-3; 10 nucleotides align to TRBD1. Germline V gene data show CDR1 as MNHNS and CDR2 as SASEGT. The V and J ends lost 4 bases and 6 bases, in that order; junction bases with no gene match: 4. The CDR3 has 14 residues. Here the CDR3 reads CASSADRGWDTQYF. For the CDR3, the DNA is TGTGCCAGCAGTGCGGACAGGGGGTGGGATACGCAGTATTTT.

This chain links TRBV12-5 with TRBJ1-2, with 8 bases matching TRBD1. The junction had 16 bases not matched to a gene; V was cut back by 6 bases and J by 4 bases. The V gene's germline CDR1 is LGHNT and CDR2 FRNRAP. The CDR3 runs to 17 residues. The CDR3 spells CASGLKGQGNVGYGYTF. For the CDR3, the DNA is TGTGCTAGTGGCCTCAAAGGACAGGGCAACGTCGGCTATGGCTACACCTTC.

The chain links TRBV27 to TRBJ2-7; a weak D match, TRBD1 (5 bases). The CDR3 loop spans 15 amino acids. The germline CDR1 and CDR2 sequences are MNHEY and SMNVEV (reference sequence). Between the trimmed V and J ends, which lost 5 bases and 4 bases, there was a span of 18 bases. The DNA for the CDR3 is TGTGCCAGCAGTGAGCGACTGGGGCCCGATTACGAGCAGTACTTC. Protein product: CASSERLGPDYEQYF.

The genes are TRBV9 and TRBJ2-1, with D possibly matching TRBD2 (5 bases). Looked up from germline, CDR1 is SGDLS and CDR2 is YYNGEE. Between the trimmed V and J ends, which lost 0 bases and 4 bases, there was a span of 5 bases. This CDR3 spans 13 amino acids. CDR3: CASSVAGYNEQFF. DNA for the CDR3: TGTGCCAGCAGCGTAGCGGGGTACAATGAGCAGTTCTTC.

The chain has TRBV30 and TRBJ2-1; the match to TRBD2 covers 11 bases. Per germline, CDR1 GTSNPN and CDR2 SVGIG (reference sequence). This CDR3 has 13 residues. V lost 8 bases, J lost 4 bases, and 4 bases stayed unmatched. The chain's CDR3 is CAGGLADYNEQFF. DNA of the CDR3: TGTGCCGGGGGACTAGCGGATTACAATGAGCAGTTCTTC. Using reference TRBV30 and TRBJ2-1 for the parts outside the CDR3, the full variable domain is SQTIHQWPATLVQPVGSPLSLECTVEGTSNPNLYWYRQAAGRGLQLLFYSVGIGQISSEVPQNLSASRPQDRQFILSSKKLLLSDSGFYLCAGGLADYNEQFFGPGTRLTVL.